This record covers a single T cell receptor beta chain. The data were taken from a study of blood T cell repertoires in COVID-19. Across the study: The cDNA or gDNA used as material had been derived from T cells, B-cell-depleted T cells, or PBMCs.

Profiled with immunoSEQ multiplex PCR; TCRdb holds only in-frame clones, not every one. The profile shows 130,000 to 150,000 clones, roughly 88% of them singletons. The length of the CDR3 is 15 residues. Germline trimming cut 0 bases from V and 4 bases from J; bases unmatched to any gene: 3. Germline-derived CDR1 and CDR2 are MNHEY and SVGAGI. This receptor was taken from a woman aged 60-75 years with COVID-19, enrolled during active disease. V gene TRBV6-5 combines with J gene TRBJ2-3, with 8 bases aligning to TRBD2. Sequencing was carried out using peripheral blood. The CDR3 DNA reads TGTGCCAGCAGTTACTCCGGACTAGCAGCAGATACGCAGTATTTT. It yields the protein CASSYSGLAADTQYF.